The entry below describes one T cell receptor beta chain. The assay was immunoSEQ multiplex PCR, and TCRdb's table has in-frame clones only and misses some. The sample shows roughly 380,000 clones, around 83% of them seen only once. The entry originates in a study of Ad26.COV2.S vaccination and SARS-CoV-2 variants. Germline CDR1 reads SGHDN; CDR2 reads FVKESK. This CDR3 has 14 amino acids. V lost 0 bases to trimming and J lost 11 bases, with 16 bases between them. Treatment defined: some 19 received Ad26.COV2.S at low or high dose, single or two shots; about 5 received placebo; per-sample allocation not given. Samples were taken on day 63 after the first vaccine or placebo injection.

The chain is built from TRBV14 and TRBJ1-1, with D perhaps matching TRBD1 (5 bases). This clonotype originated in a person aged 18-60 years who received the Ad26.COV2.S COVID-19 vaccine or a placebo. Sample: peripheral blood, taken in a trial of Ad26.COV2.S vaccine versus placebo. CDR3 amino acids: CASSQDVRGRGAFF. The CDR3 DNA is TGTGCCAGCAGCCAAGATGTTAGAGGGCGGGGGGCTTTCTTT.